Following are 5 T cell receptor beta chains from one sample sequenced in a study of T cell responses to AZD1222 COVID-19 vaccine. Only in-frame clones appear in the TCRdb table, and some are missing; sequencing was by immunoSEQ multiplex PCR. The table has about 55,000 clones, more than 80% seen once. Sequenced here: peripheral blood, sampled on day 0 of AZD1222 vaccination. The source is an adult in good health.

The V call is TRBV15, the J call TRBJ1-4, with a weak D call TRBD1 (6 bases). This CDR3 has 18 residues. Deletions cut 1 base from V and 5 bases from J, with 20 bases between. Germline CDR1 LNHNV, CDR2 YYDKDF (reference sequence). The CDR3 coding sequence is TGTGCCACCAGCAGAGTTCCCTCGGGGGCAGGGGTGAATGAAAAACTGTTTTTT. It specifies CATSRVPSGAGVNEKLFF.

The chain couples TRBV7-6 to TRBJ1-3; D remains unclear. Germline V CDR1 and CDR2: SGHVS, FNYEAQ. This CDR3 region has 14 residues. Between the trimmed V and J ends, which lost 1 base and 4 bases, there was a span of 8 bases. CDR3 DNA: TGTGCCAGCAGCTTAGAGGGCCGGGGAAACACCATATATTTT. This codes for CASSLEGRGNTIYF.

The chain is built from TRBV6-5 and TRBJ2-7; either TRBD1 or TRBD2 may fit D (5 bases each). Looked up from germline, CDR1 is MNHEY and CDR2 is SVGAGI. V lost 5 bases, J lost 6 bases, and 17 bases lay in between. There are 14 residues in the CDR3. In nucleotides, the CDR3 is TGTGCCAGCAGTCTTCAGGGTCACGGGGTCGAGCAGTACTTC. It codes for CASSLQGHGVEQYF.

A single count supports this clone. This sequence joins TRBV5-1 and TRBJ2-6; D gene uncertain. V was clipped by 0 bases and J by 2 bases, with 3 bases between them. CDR3 length: 14 residues. The germline V gene encodes CDR1 SGHRS and CDR2 YFSETQ. CDR3 nucleotide sequence: TGCGCCAGCAGCTTGGAAACTGGGGCCAACGTCCTGACTTTC. Its protein is CASSLETGANVLTF.

The chain couples TRBV4-1 to TRBJ1-5; D call uncertain. In germline, CDR1 is MGHRA, CDR2 YSYEKL. The CDR3 contains 11 residues. Trimming removed 3 bases from V and 9 bases from J, with 6 bases in between. The CDR3 region is CASSHYGPQHF. DNA for the CDR3: TGCGCCAGCAGCCACTATGGGCCCCAGCATTTT.